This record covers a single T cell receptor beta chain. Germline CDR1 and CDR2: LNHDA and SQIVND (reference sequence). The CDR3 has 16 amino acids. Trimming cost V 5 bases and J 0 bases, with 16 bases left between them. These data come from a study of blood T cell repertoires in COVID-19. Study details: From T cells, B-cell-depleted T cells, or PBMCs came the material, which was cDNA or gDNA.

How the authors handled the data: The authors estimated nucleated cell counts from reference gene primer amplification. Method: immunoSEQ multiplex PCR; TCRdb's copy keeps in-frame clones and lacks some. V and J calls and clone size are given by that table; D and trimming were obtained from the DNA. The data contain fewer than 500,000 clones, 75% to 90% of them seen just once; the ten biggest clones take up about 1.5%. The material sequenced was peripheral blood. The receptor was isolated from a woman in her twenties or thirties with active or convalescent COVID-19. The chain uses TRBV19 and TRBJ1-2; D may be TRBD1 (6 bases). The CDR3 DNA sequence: TGTGCCAGTAGTTATACAGGGCCAGGAGCTAACTATGGCTACACCTTC. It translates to CASSYTGPGANYGYTF.